Listed below are T cell receptor beta chains from one sample, sequenced in a study of blood T cell repertoires in COVID-19. Profiling relied on immunoSEQ multiplex PCR, and the TCRdb table lists in-frame clones only, not all of them. The data contain some 97,000 clones, roughly nine tenths of them seen just once; the ten biggest clones take up 0.97%. The material sequenced was peripheral blood. The receptors here all came from a man between 60 and 70 years old with acute or convalescent COVID-19. CDR3s include the opening cysteine and the closing phenylalanine or tryptophan. A D gene is named only where the DNA matches it firmly. Clone size is given for some rows only: seen once, a few or many times, or a class if the clone is expanded.

abundance	v_gene	d_gene	j_gene	CDR3aa	CDR3nt
-	TRBV28	-	TRBJ2-6	CASKGLYHSGANVLTF	TGTGCCAGCAAGGGACTTTATCACTCTGGGGCCAACGTCCTGACTTTC
-	TRBV3-1/TRBV3-2	-	TRBJ1-5	CASSSQDSNQPQHF	TGTGCCAGCAGCTCACAGGATAGCAATCAGCCCCAGCATTTT
-	TRBV7-2	-	TRBJ1-4	CASSSPSPGGTNEKLFF	TGTGCCAGCAGCTCGCCCTCTCCCGGGGGTACTAATGAAAAACTGTTTTTT
few	TRBV4-2	-	TRBJ2-2	CASSQDALVTGELFF	TGTGCCAGCAGCCAAGATGCCCTAGTCACCGGGGAGCTGTTTTTT
-	TRBV4-1	-	TRBJ2-1	CASSHPPDGSSRYNEQFF	TGCGCCAGCAGCCATCCCCCGGACGGGAGTAGCCGATACAATGAGCAGTTCTTC
-	TRBV5-1	-	TRBJ2-1	CASRLGGEQFF	TGCGCCAGCAGACTCGGAGGGGAGCAGTTCTTC
-	TRBV2	-	TRBJ2-1	CARSTTGTGNEQFF	TGTGCCAGATCAACCACCGGGACTGGTAATGAGCAGTTCTTC
-	TRBV11-2	TRBD2	TRBJ2-7	CASSLEGGVSSYEQYF	TGTGCCAGCAGCTTAGAGGGGGGGGTGAGCTCCTACGAGCAGTACTTC
-	TRBV5-1	-	TRBJ1-1	CASSLDSQVGEAFF	TGCGCCAGCAGCTTGGATAGTCAGGTGGGTGAAGCTTTCTTT
-	TRBV2	-	TRBJ1-2	CASSPSTGRFGYGYTF	TGTGCCAGCAGCCCCAGTACAGGGCGTTTTGGCTATGGCTACACCTTC
-	TRBV4-2	-	TRBJ2-3	CASSLGTPGNTDTQYF	TGTGCCAGCAGCCTGGGGACTCCGGGCAACACAGATACGCAGTATTTT
-	TRBV7-9	-	TRBJ2-1	CASIGLASNEQFF	TGTGCCAGCATAGGGCTAGCAAGCAATGAGCAGTTCTTC
-	TRBV10-3	TRBD2	TRBJ2-7	CAIRTAGDLPEQYF	TGTGCCATCAGGACAGCGGGAGATCTTCCCGAGCAGTACTTC
-	TRBV19	TRBD2	TRBJ2-2	CASSTLAGNTGELFF	TGTGCCAGTAGTACCTTAGCGGGAAACACCGGGGAGCTGTTTTTT
-	TRBV7-9	-	TRBJ1-4	CASSLVGANEKLFF	TGTGCCAGCAGCTTAGTCGGGGCTAATGAAAAACTGTTTTTT
-	TRBV30	TRBD2	TRBJ2-5	CAWNDMRLATQETQYF	TGTGCCTGGAATGACATGCGACTAGCGACCCAAGAGACCCAGTACTTC
-	TRBV6-4	-	TRBJ1-1	CAIIYQGNTEAFF	TGTGCCATAATATATCAGGGGAACACTGAAGCTTTCTTT
once	TRBV6-2/TRBV6-3	-	TRBJ2-5	CASSYNRGTQETQYF	TGTGCCAGCAGTTATAATCGGGGAACCCAAGAGACCCAGTACTTC
-	TRBV19	TRBD1	TRBJ1-2	CASSIQGAGGLGYTF	TGTGCCAGTAGTATACAAGGGGCAGGGGGCCTTGGCTACACCTTC
-	TRBV6-6	-	TRBJ1-3	CASSYSTGGNTIYF	TGTGCCAGCAGTTACTCGACGGGGGGAAACACCATATATTTT
-	TRBV28	TRBD2	TRBJ2-1	CASSSLAGVGNNEQFF	TGTGCCAGCAGTTCTCTAGCGGGAGTAGGGAATAATGAGCAGTTCTTC
-	TRBV5-1	TRBD1	TRBJ2-1	CATTTGGAVNEQFF	TGCGCCACCACGACAGGGGGCGCAGTCAATGAGCAGTTCTTC
-	TRBV5-4	TRBD2	TRBJ2-2	CASSLKTSGNTGELFF	TGTGCCAGCAGCCTTAAGACTAGCGGGAACACCGGGGAGCTGTTTTTT
-	TRBV6-6	-	TRBJ2-7	CASSGLYEQYF	TGTGCCAGCAGTGGTCTATACGAGCAGTACTTC
-	TRBV30	TRBD2	TRBJ2-1	CAWSGKRVAGADNEQFF	TGTGCCTGGAGTGGTAAGCGAGTAGCGGGAGCTGACAATGAGCAGTTCTTC
-	TRBV5-5	TRBD2	TRBJ2-7	CASSLVAGSYEQYF	TGTGCCAGCAGCTTGGTAGCGGGCTCCTACGAGCAGTACTTC
-	TRBV29-1	-	TRBJ1-1	CSVGRWQNTEAFF	TGCAGCGTTGGCAGATGGCAGAACACTGAAGCTTTCTTT
-	TRBV24-1	-	TRBJ2-3	CATSLGGSSTDTQYF	TGTGCCACCAGTCTTGGCGGATCTAGCACAGATACGCAGTATTTT
-	TRBV7-9	TRBD1	TRBJ2-5	CASTPGDRGQETQYF	TGTGCCAGCACCCCGGGGGACAGGGGTCAAGAGACCCAGTACTTC
-	TRBV5-1	TRBD1	TRBJ2-5	CASSLAGGTGGVETQYF	TGCGCCAGCAGCTTGGCCGGGGGGACAGGGGGTGTGGAGACCCAGTACTTC
-	TRBV6-5	TRBD1	TRBJ2-7	CATERAGTGDYEQYF	TGTGCCACCGAGAGAGCCGGGACAGGGGATTACGAGCAGTACTTC
-	TRBV3-1/TRBV3-2	-	TRBJ2-1	CASSQDKGIDEQFF	TGTGCCAGCAGCCAAGATAAGGGGATCGATGAGCAGTTCTTC
-	TRBV5-6	TRBD1	TRBJ2-5	CASSLVTGGAEETQYF	TGTGCCAGCAGCTTGGTAACAGGGGGCGCGGAGGAGACCCAGTACTTC
-	TRBV11-3	-	TRBJ2-7	CASSLDSGHHYEQYF	TGTGCCAGCAGCTTAGATTCCGGACACCACTACGAGCAGTACTTC
-	TRBV11-3	-	TRBJ2-1	CASSFGGNDNEQFF	TGTGCCAGCAGCTTTGGCGGGAACGACAATGAGCAGTTCTTC
-	TRBV9	TRBD1	TRBJ1-6	CASSVEPGQDRNSPLHF	TGTGCCAGCAGCGTAGAACCGGGACAGGATAGGAATTCACCCCTCCACTTT
-	TRBV12-3/TRBV12-4	-	TRBJ2-1	CASSFEGGYEQFF	TGTGCCAGCAGTTTTGAGGGGGGGTATGAGCAGTTCTTC
-	TRBV9	-	TRBJ1-1	CASSPYMSTEAFF	TGTGCCAGCAGCCCATACATGTCCACTGAAGCTTTCTTT
-	TRBV18	-	TRBJ1-2	CASSPAGGGSNYGYTF	TGTGCCAGCTCACCTGCCGGCGGTGGGTCTAACTATGGCTACACCTTC
-	TRBV7-9	-	TRBJ2-1	CASSARDSNNEQFF	TGTGCCAGCAGCGCTAGAGACTCGAACAATGAGCAGTTCTTC
-	TRBV19	-	TRBJ2-1	CASSIKQIGEQFF	TGTGCCAGTAGTATTAAACAGATAGGAGAGCAGTTCTTC
-	TRBV4-2	TRBD2	TRBJ2-7	CASSLGDGTSGRAAYEQYF	TGTGCCAGCAGTCTTGGGGACGGGACTAGCGGGAGGGCCGCCTACGAGCAGTACTTC
-	TRBV19	TRBD1	TRBJ1-4	CASSLIGQGEKLFF	TGTGCCAGTAGTTTGATTGGACAGGGAGAAAAACTGTTTTTT
-	TRBV28	-	TRBJ1-5	CASRDSSSSNQPQHF	TGTGCCAGCAGGGACAGTTCTTCTAGCAATCAGCCCCAGCATTTT
-	TRBV3-1/TRBV3-2	TRBD1	TRBJ1-2	CASSPETGYGYTF	TGTGCCAGCAGCCCTGAGACAGGGTATGGCTACACCTTC
once	TRBV28	TRBD2	TRBJ2-2	CAARTSGNTGELFF	TGTGCCGCCAGGACTAGCGGAAACACCGGGGAGCTGTTTTTT
-	TRBV7-7	-	TRBJ2-1	CASSLYVGGYNEQFF	TGTGCCAGCAGCTTATACGTAGGAGGGTACAATGAGCAGTTCTTC
-	TRBV10-3	TRBD2	TRBJ2-2	CAIGTSGTTNTGELFF	TGTGCCATCGGGACTAGCGGGACGACGAACACCGGGGAGCTGTTTTTT
-	TRBV2	-	TRBJ1-2	CASSVEGRSLYGYTF	TGTGCCAGCAGTGTAGAGGGAAGGTCCCTCTATGGCTACACCTTC
-	TRBV5-1	-	TRBJ2-2	CASQSQGTGELFF	TGCGCCAGCCAATCACAGGGAACCGGGGAGCTGTTTTTT
-	TRBV29-1	TRBD1	TRBJ1-4	CSVVMGQGGENLFF	TGCAGCGTTGTTATGGGACAGGGGGGGGAAAATCTGTTTTTT
-	TRBV9	TRBD1	TRBJ2-7	CASSVGQGVYEQYF	TGTGCCAGCAGCGTAGGACAGGGCGTTTACGAGCAGTACTTC
once	TRBV4-1	-	TRBJ2-2	CASSQDRITGELFF	TGCGCCAGCAGCCAAGATCGTATCACCGGGGAGCTGTTTTTT